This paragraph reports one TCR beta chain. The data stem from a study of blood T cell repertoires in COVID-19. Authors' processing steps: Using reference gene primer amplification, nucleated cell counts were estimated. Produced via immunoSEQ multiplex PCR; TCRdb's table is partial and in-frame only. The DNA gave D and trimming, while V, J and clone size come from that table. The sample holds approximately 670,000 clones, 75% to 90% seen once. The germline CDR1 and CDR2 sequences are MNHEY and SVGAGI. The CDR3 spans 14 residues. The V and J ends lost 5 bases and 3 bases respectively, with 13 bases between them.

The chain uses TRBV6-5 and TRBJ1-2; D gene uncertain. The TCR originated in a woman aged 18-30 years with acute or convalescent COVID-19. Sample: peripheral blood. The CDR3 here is CASSPTRPHYGYTF. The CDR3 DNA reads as TGTGCCAGCAGTCCTACCCGTCCTCACTATGGCTACACCTTC.